The sequence of this T cell receptor beta chain was determined in a study of cytomegalovirus exposure and HLA in healthy donors. Trimming removed 0 bases from V and 2 bases from J, with 8 bases in between. The CDR3 spans 15 residues. Germline V gene lookup returns CDR1 SNHLY and CDR2 FYNNEI. It was with 60 Vbeta and 13 Jbeta primers that the PCR ran. Clones were read by immunoSEQ multiplex PCR, and TCRdb kept only the in-frame ones, dropping some. The sample comprises roughly 290,000 clones, over 85% of which are singletons, and about 2% rests with the top ten. As to this clone: This sample includes further DNA sequences coding for the same CDR3.

V gene TRBV2 combines with J gene TRBJ1-3; D not resolved. This clonotype originated in a woman under 30 in good health and CMV-seronegative. The specimen was PBMCs. In DNA, the CDR3 is TGTGCCAGCAGTGAAGCGGAGGCACCTGGAAACACCATATATTTT. The encoded protein is CASSEAEAPGNTIYF.